The T cell receptor beta chain under discussion was sequenced for a study of cytomegalovirus exposure and HLA in healthy donors. Findings and limits, study-wide: Previous analysis showed most TCR beta V segments were productive about 87% or about 30% of the time. Accurate prediction of most subjects' HLA-A and HLA-B alleles from TCR beta sequences was reported. Later work found most CMV-associated TCR beta chains apparently HLA-restricted. In a later analysis, a missense DCLRE1C variant was linked to TCR beta V- and J-gene trimming.

Remarks on this clone: Its antigen is unidentified.

The length of the CDR3 is 15 residues. Per germline, CDR1 SGHNT and CDR2 YYREEE (reference sequence). The V gene end was trimmed by 0 bases and the J gene end by 7 bases; junction bases not matched to a gene: 6. The PCR employed 60 Vbeta primers together with 13 Jbeta primers. TCRdb keeps only in-frame clones here, not all; method: immunoSEQ multiplex PCR. Of roughly 180,000 clones listed, about 78% are singletons. The source of this sequence is a woman aged 45-65 years in good health and CMV-seropositive. J is TRBJ2-1 and V is TRBV5-4, with TRBD2 matching over 8 bases. Sequenced material: PBMCs. The CDR3 bases are TGTGCCAGCAGCTTGGCCGGGGGGGGGCGGAATGAGCAGTTCTTC. It translates to CASSLAGGGRNEQFF.